The sequence of this T cell receptor (beta chain) was determined in a study of T cells in Graves' hyperthyroidism and ophthalmopathy. Regarding the study as a whole: Most thyroid clonotypes that were expanded above 0.001 also turned up in blood. Before onset, ophthalmopathy was predicted by the model a median approximately 6.7 months earlier.

Concerning this clonotype itself: What it binds is not known.

The germline V gene has CDR1 SGHRS and CDR2 YFSETQ. CDR3 length equals 17 residues. The V gene lost 2 bases and the J gene lost 0 bases, with 15 bases spanning the gap. TCR beta CDR3 regions were amplified from RNA transcripts. With the HTBI primer set, the TCR CDR3 went through a first round of RT-PCR. A single record per CDR3 protein comes from TCRdb applying MiXCR to the multiplex PCR reads. Of about 320,000 distinct CDR3 sequences detected, about 15% appear once; the ten largest clones hold 33%. Clinicians diagnosed patients from clinical symptoms, serum thyroxine and TRAb, thyroid ultrasound and orbital computed tomography. Each 10 ml fresh peripheral blood draw supplied the PBMCs.

This chain uses TRBV5-1 with TRBJ1-3, with D tentatively TRBD1 (5 bases). Material for sequencing was blood. This clonotype originated in a man aged 25 to 40 with Graves' hyperthyroidism. As DNA, the CDR3 is TGCGCCAGCAGCTTATCTCCCGGGAGGGGCTCTGGAAACACCATATATTTT. Protein product: CASSLSPGRGSGNTIYF.